This T cell receptor (beta chain) emerged from a study of T cell responses to AZD1222 COVID-19 vaccine. Notes on the study in general: It should be noted that donors were predominantly white British and more often female, and clonal diversity was possibly underestimated. Per reports, nearly half of all spike-specific TCRs target regions that are unmutated in variants. Spike-specific TCR breadth and depth grew following two AZD1222 doses.

The CDR3 is made up of 14 amino acids. Trimming removed 0 bases at V and 3 bases at J, with 9 bases between. The V gene's germline CDR1 is SGDLS and CDR2 YYNGEE. The table came from immunoSEQ multiplex PCR; TCRdb's copy has only in-frame clones and leaves some out. The profile shows hundreds of thousands of clones, around 93% of them singletons. The count of this clone is one. The antigen is unknown. Sequenced here: peripheral blood, sampled 28 days after the second AZD1222 dose. The sequence was collected from an adult who received the AZD1222 COVID-19 vaccine. J is TRBJ1-1 and V is TRBV9; unclear D gene. CDR3 residues: CASSVGRIDTEAFF. The CDR3 nucleotides are TGTGCCAGCAGCGTAGGACGGATCGACACTGAAGCTTTCTTT.